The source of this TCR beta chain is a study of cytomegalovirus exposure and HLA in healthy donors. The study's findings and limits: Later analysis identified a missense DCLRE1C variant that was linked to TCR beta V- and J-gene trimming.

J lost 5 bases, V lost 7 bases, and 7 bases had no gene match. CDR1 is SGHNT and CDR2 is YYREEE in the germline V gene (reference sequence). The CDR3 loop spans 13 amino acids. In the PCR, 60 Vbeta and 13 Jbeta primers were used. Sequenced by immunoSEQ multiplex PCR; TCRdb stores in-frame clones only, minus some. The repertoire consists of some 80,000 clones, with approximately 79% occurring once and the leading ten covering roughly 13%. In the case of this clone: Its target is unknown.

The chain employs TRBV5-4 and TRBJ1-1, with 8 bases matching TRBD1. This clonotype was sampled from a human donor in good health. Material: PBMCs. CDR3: CASAFQGATEAFF. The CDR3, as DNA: TGTGCCAGCGCCTTTCAGGGGGCAACTGAAGCTTTCTTT.